This T cell receptor (beta chain) came from a study of blood T cell repertoires in COVID-19 (dated by TCRdb to about 2020). Looking at the study overall: Samples from collaborators originated in the United States, Italy and Spain and spanned both the acute and convalescent phases of COVID-19. The material from the prospective study consisted of cDNA or gDNA derived from T cells, B-cell-depleted T cells, or PBMCs. The dataset comprised deeply sampled blood TCRbeta repertoires from subjects exposed to, actively infected with, or recovered from COVID-19. The repertoires were released in a freely available public database meant as a resource for research on the immune response to SARS-CoV-2. The samples were drawn from the first 160 participants of the ongoing ImmuneRACE study and from 1,254 subjects provided by 6 global collaborators. Nearly every sample came with metadata listing a de-identified subject ID, COVID-19 status, age in years and sex. HLA class I and class II types, where available, came from metadata supplied by the sample provider rather than from assay-based typing. Summary of the overall study and its limitations: Clinical and demographic metadata were provided uncurated, with the amount varying by source and participant.

One collaborating source in Seattle enrolled patients during active infection and followed them longitudinally through the course of disease. Each collaborating institution followed its own protocols to collect whole blood in K2EDTA tubes. For TCRbeta analysis, collaborators shipped samples as frozen whole blood, isolated PBMCs, or DNA extracted from either of those sample types. Ends trimmed: V by 4 bases, J by 6 bases; bases unmatched to a gene: 12. Based on the germline V gene, the CDR1 and CDR2 sequences are SGHRS and YFSETQ. From cysteine to phenylalanine, the CDR3 is 15 amino acids long. Of all the DNA, just the CDR3 is kept, 45 bases in frame from base 1. About this clone itself: Its antigen remains unidentified. No base quality information exists; no much larger clone differs at one position.

TCRbeta CDR3 regions were amplified from genomic DNA using the immunoSEQ Assay, a bias-controlled multiplex PCR. The paper's data handling went like this. Within the assay, amplification of reference gene primers was used to estimate how many nucleated cells each sample contained. To quantify the absolute abundance of each unique TCRbeta CDR3 rearrangement, sequence reads were collapsed and filtered. For each sample, productive Simpson clonality was calculated as the square root of Simpson's diversity index across productive rearrangements. TCRdb limited this immuneACCESS table to in-frame rearrangements with V and J called. A share of clones is missing; checked studies link under half to unresolved V genes, and the rest is unexplained. The V and J calls and the clone size are those of that table, but D and trimming were determined from the DNA. The sample table records about 170,000 clones; around 84% of these occur just once. Around 13% of the sample lies in the top ten.

Source material: peripheral blood. The receptor was isolated from a woman in her 70s with COVID-19, enrolled during active disease. Recombination joined TRBV5-1 with TRBJ2-7; the central 8 bases match TRBD2. The DNA sequence is TGCGCCAGCAGCCCCAGCGGGAGAAGAGGAACCGAGCAGTACTTC. Translated, this gives CASSPSGRRGTEQYF.